Below are 18 T cell receptor beta chains sequenced from a single sample in a study of cytomegalovirus exposure and HLA in healthy donors. With 60 Vbeta and 13 Jbeta primers, the PCR was carried out. Here immunoSEQ multiplex PCR was the method, and the copy in TCRdb shows in-frame clones only, minus some. There are about 140,000 clones in the sample; just under 85% occur only once, and 1.5% to 2.5% lies in the top ten. Sequences were obtained from PBMCs. Every receptor here comes from a woman in her thirties or forties in good health and CMV-seronegative.

The V and J genes are TRBV11-1 and TRBJ1-1; 11 bases match TRBD1. Germline CDR1 and CDR2: SGHAT and FQDESV (reference sequence). This CDR3 has 14 residues. The J segment lost 7 bases and the V segment lost 4 bases, leaving 5 bases of the junction unmatched. The CDR3 reads CASSWTGGYDEAFF. The CDR3 DNA follows: TGTGCCAGCAGCTGGACAGGGGGCTATGATGAAGCTTTCTTT.

This chain uses TRBV5-6 with TRBJ1-3, with D maybe TRBD1 (6 bases). The CDR3 is made up of 15 amino acids. V was pared by 6 bases and J by 0 bases, with 13 bases between. The germline CDR1 and CDR2 sequences are SGHDT and YYEEEE. CDR3 sequence: CASTRGAHSGNTIYF. The CDR3 DNA is TGTGCCAGCACCCGGGGGGCGCACTCTGGAAACACCATATATTTT.

This clone was picked up one time. This chain connects TRBV13 to TRBJ1-2, with 9 bases matching TRBD1. Germline V gene data show CDR1 as PRHDT and CDR2 as FYEKMQ (reference sequence). This CDR3 has 13 residues. V gave up 5 bases and J gave up 5 bases; unmatched junction bases: 3. The CDR3 is CASSLGQGYGYTF. In DNA form, the CDR3 reads TGTGCCAGCAGCCTTGGACAGGGGTATGGCTACACCTTC.

V is TRBV28 and J is TRBJ2-2, with 8 nucleotides matching TRBD2. The V and J ends lost 11 bases and 1 base, in that order; junction bases with no gene match: 18. Per germline, CDR1 MDHEN and CDR2 SYDVKM. The CDR3 loop spans 18 amino acids. The CDR3 is CAVQETGGRGVNTGELFF. As DNA, the CDR3 is TGTGCCGTCCAAGAGACGGGTGGGCGGGGGGTGAACACCGGGGAGCTGTTTTTT.

The gene calls are TRBV6-5 and TRBJ2-7; D perhaps matches TRBD1 (5 bases). This CDR3 spans 15 amino acids. Germline CDR1 is MNHEY and CDR2 is SVGAGI. V was trimmed by 0 bases and J by 4 bases, leaving 13 bases between them. As DNA, the CDR3 is TGTGCCAGCAGTTACTCGGTTCAGGGTTGGTACGAGCAGTACTTC. It translates to CASSYSVQGWYEQYF.

This chain connects TRBV11-2 to TRBJ2-2; D uncertain. Germline V lookup: CDR1 SGHAT, CDR2 FQNNGV. Trimming removed 5 bases from V and 5 bases from J, with 12 bases in between. This CDR3 is built from 14 residues. DNA of the CDR3: TGTGCCAGCAGCCTGCCTATGCTAACCGGGGAGCTGTTTTTT. Protein sequence: CASSLPMLTGELFF.

V and J are TRBV5-6 and TRBJ1-2; 9 bases align to TRBD1. V gave up 0 bases and J gave up 6 bases; unmatched junction bases: 12. The CDR3 has 17 residues. CDR1 and CDR2 (germline): SGHDT, YYEEEE. CDR3 sequence: CASSLALQGALGDGYTF. The CDR3 nucleotides read TGTGCCAGCAGCTTGGCCCTACAGGGGGCGCTTGGAGATGGCTACACCTTC. Filled out from reference TRBV5-6 and TRBJ1-2, the complete variable domain reads DAGVTQSPTHLIKTRGQQVTLRCSPKSGHDTVSWYQQALGQGPQFIFQYYEEEERQRGNFPDRFSGHQFPNYSSELNVNALLLGDSALYLCASSLALQGALGDGYTFGSGTRLTVV.

The rearrangement joins TRBV21-1 to TRBJ2-6; TRBD1 was called by the table and not checked on the DNA. TRBV21-1 is annotated as a pseudogene. CDR3 length: 19 residues. Here the CDR3 DNA reads TGTGCCAGCCTCCTCAGACAGGGGGCGCGGGGATCTGGGGCCAACGTCCTGACTTTC. Protein product: CASLLRQGARGSGANVLTF.

V gene TRBV7-3 combines with J gene TRBJ2-1, with 10 bases fitting TRBD2. The V segment lost 5 bases and the J segment 8 bases; nucleotides outside the gene matches: 9. Per germline, CDR1 SGHTA and CDR2 FQGTGA. The CDR3 extends over 15 amino acids. CDR3 in DNA: TGTGCCAGCAGCCCGAGCGGGAGGGCCACCGATGAGCAGTTCTTC. This codes for CASSPSGRATDEQFF.

This clone was detected only once. V usage is TRBV27 and J usage is TRBJ2-7; D possibly corresponds to TRBD1 (5 bases). Germline CDR1 reads MNHEY; CDR2 reads SMNVEV (reference sequence). V was trimmed by 3 bases and J by 1 base, leaving 10 bases between them. The CDR3 is 14 residues long. The CDR3 loop reads CASSFDRISYEQYF. The CDR3 DNA sequence: TGTGCCAGCAGTTTTGACAGAATATCCTACGAGCAGTACTTC.

The gene calls are TRBV28 and TRBJ2-7, with a weak D call TRBD1 (6 bases). The germline V gene encodes CDR1 MDHEN and CDR2 SYDVKM. CDR3 size: 12 residues. V lost 5 bases and J lost 6, with 11 bases in between. CDR3 loop: CASSHQGFEQYF. In DNA form, the CDR3 reads TGTGCCAGCAGTCACCAGGGGTTCGAGCAGTACTTC.

This clone has just one count. The CDR3 DNA sequence: TGTGCCAGCAGTTCCGCCGCAGCAACTAATGAAAAACTGTTTTTT. It translates to CASSSAAATNEKLFF. V gene TRBV28 combines with J gene TRBJ1-4; unclear D gene. The germline V gene has CDR1 MDHEN and CDR2 SYDVKM. V lost 4 bases and J 0 bases, leaving 9 bases between the germline ends. The CDR3 contains 15 residues.

This chain joins TRBV29-1 and TRBJ2-3; TRBD2 might be the D (5 bases). Deletions cut 4 bases from V and 0 bases from J, with 14 bases between. Germline CDR1 and CDR2: SQVTM and ANQGSEA. The CDR3 is 15 amino acids. DNA of the CDR3: TGCAGCGTTGTCCTGGCGGGCCCTAGCACAGATACGCAGTATTTT. Protein sequence: CSVVLAGPSTDTQYF.

This chain uses TRBV30 with TRBJ2-7; 9 bases are a match to TRBD1. The germline V gene has CDR1 GTSNPN and CDR2 SVGIG (reference sequence). The CDR3 runs 13 residues. Unmatched junction bases numbered 5, after V lost 3 bases and J lost 5 bases. The CDR3 is CAWSRDRVDEQYF. As DNA, the CDR3 is TGTGCCTGGAGCCGGGACAGGGTCGACGAGCAGTACTTC.

V and J are TRBV2 and TRBJ1-4, with D possibly matching TRBD1 (5 bases). V lost 6 bases, J lost 6 bases, and 17 bases lay in between. The CDR3 totals 15 residues. The germline V gene encodes CDR1 SNHLY and CDR2 FYNNEI. CDR3 DNA sequence: TGTGCCAGCAGAGAAAACCGGGTAGGGGATGAAAAACTGTTTTTT. Translating gives CASRENRVGDEKLFF.

This sequence joins TRBV19 and TRBJ2-3; D is perhaps TRBD1 (6 bases). V was cut by 0 bases and J by 4 bases, with 11 bases left in between. Germline-derived CDR1 and CDR2 are LNHDA and SQIVND (reference sequence). The CDR3 contains 15 residues. CDR3 sequence reads: CASSIDREGADTQYF. CDR3 DNA: TGTGCCAGTAGTATAGATCGCGAGGGGGCAGATACGCAGTATTTT.

The genes are TRBV6-1 and TRBJ2-4; TRBD2 matches 7 bases. Germline values: CDR1 MNHNS, CDR2 SASEGT. The CDR3 covers 15 residues. V lost 0 bases, J lost 8 bases, and 7 bases stayed unmatched. The CDR3 is CASSEATGRIYIQYF. CDR3 DNA: TGTGCCAGCAGTGAAGCCACCGGGAGGATATACATTCAGTACTTC.

A few counts support this clone. At one of its ends the junction is not consistent with the germline gene, which may arise from a read error. The rearrangement links TRBV7-9 to TRBJ2-3; 12 nucleotides align to TRBD2. Germline V lookup: CDR1 SEHNR, CDR2 FQNEAQ (reference sequence). The CDR3 contains 16 residues. CDR3 bases: TGTTCCAGCAGCCTTGGGACTAGCGGGTACACAGATACGCAGTATTTT. Translating it yields CSSSLGTSGYTDTQYF.